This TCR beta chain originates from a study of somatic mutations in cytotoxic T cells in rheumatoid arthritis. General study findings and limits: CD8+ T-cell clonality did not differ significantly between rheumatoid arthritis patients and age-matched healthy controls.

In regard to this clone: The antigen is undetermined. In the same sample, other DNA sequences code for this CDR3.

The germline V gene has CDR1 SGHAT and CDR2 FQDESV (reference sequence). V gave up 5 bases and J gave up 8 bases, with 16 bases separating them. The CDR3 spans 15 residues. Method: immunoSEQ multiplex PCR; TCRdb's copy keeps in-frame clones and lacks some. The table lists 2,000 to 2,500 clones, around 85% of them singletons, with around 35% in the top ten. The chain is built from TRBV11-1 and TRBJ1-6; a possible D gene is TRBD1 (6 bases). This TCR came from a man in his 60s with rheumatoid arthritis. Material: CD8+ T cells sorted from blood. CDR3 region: CASSPQGLAHSPLHF. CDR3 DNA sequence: TGTGCCAGCAGCCCTCAGGGGCTCGCTCATTCACCCCTCCACTTT.